This TCR beta chain was captured by sequencing in a study of blood T cells in healthy people across ages. Remarks on this clonotype: Its target is unknown.

The use of a sample-barcoded 5' primer and a J-beta primer mix characterized a second PCR of roughly 6 to 11 cycles. Every sample produced at least 2.5 million CDR3-containing paired-end reads. TCRdb re-analysed the 5' RACE reads in MiXCR, keeping a single row per CDR3 protein. Of fewer than 650,000 distinct CDR3 sequences detected, about 25% appear once; the ten largest clones hold approximately 3.7%. Overall study findings and caveats: It was not possible, with unsorted PBMCs, to conclusively compare naive and antigen-experienced cells.

The CDR3 is 14 amino acids. Trimming took 5 bases from V and 4 from J; bases not matched to a gene: 5. CDR1 is DFQATT and CDR2 is SNEGSKA in the germline V gene (reference sequence). These same data were also listed under a study on T cells of mothers and their children. That paper states: Nine systemically healthy Caucasian donors: three mothers, six children. Each mother yielded more than 9 million TCR beta CDR3 reads. Each child yielded a few million reads.

The clonotype originates from a boy younger than 10 in good health. Sequencing was performed on blood. The genes are TRBV20-1 and TRBJ2-2; 9 bases map to TRBD1. The CDR3 DNA follows: TGCAGTGCTTGGGACAGGGTTAGCACCGGGGAGCTGTTTTTT. Protein: CSAWDRVSTGELFF.